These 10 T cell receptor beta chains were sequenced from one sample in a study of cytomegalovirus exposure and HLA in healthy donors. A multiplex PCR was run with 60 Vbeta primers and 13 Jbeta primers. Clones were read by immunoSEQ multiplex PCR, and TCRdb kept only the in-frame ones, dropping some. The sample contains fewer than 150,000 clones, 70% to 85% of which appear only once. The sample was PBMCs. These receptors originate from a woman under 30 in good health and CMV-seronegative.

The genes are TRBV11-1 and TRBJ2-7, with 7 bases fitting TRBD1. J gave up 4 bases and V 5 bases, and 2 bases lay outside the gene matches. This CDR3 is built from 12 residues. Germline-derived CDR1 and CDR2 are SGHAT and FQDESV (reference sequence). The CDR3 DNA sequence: TGTGCCAGCAGCCCGGGACAGTACGAGCAGTACTTC. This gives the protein CASSPGQYEQYF.

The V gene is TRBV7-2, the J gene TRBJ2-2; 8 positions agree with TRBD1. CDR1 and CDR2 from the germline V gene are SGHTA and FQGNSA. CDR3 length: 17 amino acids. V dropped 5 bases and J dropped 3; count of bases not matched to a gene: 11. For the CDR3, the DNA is TGTGCCAGCAGCGCCCCGGACAGGGAAGTCGACACCGGGGAGCTGTTTTTT. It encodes CASSAPDREVDTGELFF.

In DNA form, the CDR3 reads TGTGCCAGCAGTTTGGGTTTTTCGGGAGAAGCTTTCTTT. It encodes CASSLGFSGEAFF. The rearrangement joins TRBV6-5 to TRBJ1-1; D not resolved. V lost 4 bases, J lost 8 bases, and 14 bases lay in between. Germline V gene sequence: CDR1 MNHEY, CDR2 SVGAGI. This CDR3 comprises 13 residues.

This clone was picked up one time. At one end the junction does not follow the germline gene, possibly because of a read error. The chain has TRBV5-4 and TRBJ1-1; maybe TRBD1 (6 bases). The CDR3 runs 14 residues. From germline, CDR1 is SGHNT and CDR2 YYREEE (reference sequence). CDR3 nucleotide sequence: TGCGCCAGCAGCCCTGACAGGACACCCCAGGAAGCTTTCTTT. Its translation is CASSPDRTPQEAFF.

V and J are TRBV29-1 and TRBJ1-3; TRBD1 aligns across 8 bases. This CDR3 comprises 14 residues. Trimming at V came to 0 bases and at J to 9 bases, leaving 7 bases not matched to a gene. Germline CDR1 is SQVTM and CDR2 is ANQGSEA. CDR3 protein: CSVEDSDRGFTIYF. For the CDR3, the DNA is TGCAGCGTTGAAGACTCCGACAGGGGATTCACCATATATTTT.

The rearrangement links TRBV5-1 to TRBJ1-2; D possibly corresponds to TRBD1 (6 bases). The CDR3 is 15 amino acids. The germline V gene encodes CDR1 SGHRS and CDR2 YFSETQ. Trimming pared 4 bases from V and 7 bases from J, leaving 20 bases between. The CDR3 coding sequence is TGCGCCAGCAGCAACCAACCTTTATCAGGGGTTGGCTACACCTTC. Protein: CASSNQPLSGVGYTF.

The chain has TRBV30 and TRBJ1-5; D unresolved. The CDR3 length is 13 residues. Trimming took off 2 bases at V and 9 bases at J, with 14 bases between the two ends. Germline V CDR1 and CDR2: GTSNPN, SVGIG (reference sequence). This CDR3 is CAWSPGMGRPQHF. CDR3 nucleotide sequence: TGTGCCTGGAGTCCCGGGATGGGGAGGCCCCAGCATTTT.

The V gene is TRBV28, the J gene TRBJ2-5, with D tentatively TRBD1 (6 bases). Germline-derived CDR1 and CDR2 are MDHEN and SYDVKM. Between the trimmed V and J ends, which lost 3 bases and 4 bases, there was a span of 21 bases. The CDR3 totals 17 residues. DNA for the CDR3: TGTGCCAGCAGTTTCCTCGGACAGCCGGGACCACTAGAGACCCAGTACTTC. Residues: CASSFLGQPGPLETQYF.

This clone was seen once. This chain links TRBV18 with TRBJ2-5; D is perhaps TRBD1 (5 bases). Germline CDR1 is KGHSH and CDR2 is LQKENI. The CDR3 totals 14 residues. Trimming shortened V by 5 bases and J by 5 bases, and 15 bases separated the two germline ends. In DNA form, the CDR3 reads TGTGCCAGCTCAGAAATGACAGCTTCGGAGACCCAGTACTTC. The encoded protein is CASSEMTASETQYF.

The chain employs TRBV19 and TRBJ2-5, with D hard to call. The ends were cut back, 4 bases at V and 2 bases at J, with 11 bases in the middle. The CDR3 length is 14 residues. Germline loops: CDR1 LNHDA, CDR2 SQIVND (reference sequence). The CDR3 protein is CASSTQDLQETQYF. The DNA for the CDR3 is TGTGCCAGTAGTACTCAGGATCTACAAGAGACCCAGTACTTC.